The text below deals with one T cell receptor beta chain. Its cognate antigen has yet to be identified. No quality values exist for individual bases; no much larger clone is one base distant. The CDR3 has 15 amino acids, counting the end cysteine and phenylalanine. Solely the CDR3 DNA is kept, with 45 bases framed from the first base. The germline V gene (reference sequence) provides CDR1 MNHNY and CDR2 SVGAGI. Relative to germline, V is missing 2 bases and J is missing 8 bases, with 11 bases of the junction outside any gene match. These data come from a study of cytomegalovirus exposure and HLA in healthy donors (dated by TCRdb to about 2017). Concerning the study at large: An earlier analysis of approximately 640 of the donors reported 250 to 350 Gb of sequence data and about 100 million unique TCR beta sequences from about 179 million T cells. Donor age, sex, ethnicity and CMV serostatus were compiled alongside the repertoire data. In the later analysis, no new phenotypic data were used to find candidate immune exposures; instead, reliance was placed on TCR beta sequences and their occurrence across donors. Class I and class II HLA loci were covered by the typing at four-digit resolution. A separate validation cohort of more than 100 different subjects was used in addition to the 666-subject first cohort. Across about 370 genotyped donors of the cohort, an average of about 240,000 unique TCR beta nucleotide sequences per donor were sequenced, and 15% to 20% of those sequences were non-productive. The genetic ancestry cluster associated with self-reported Caucasian donors included 81% of the 350 to 500 genotyped donors. Every repertoire in the discovery cohort had been generated on one and the same sequencing platform. The aim of the study was to test whether cataloging public T cell receptors could identify signatures of past pathogen exposure. To decide whether each TCR beta V gene segment behaved as functional or pseudogenic, an earlier analysis of some 570 of the donors relied on high-throughput TCR beta sequencing. The number of donors typed differed by locus, with about 629-640 for A, B, C, DRB1 and DQB1, roughly 550 for DQA1, under 610 for DPA1, and approximately 470 for DPB1. In a later genetic analysis, genome-wide SNP genotypes for about 60% of the 666 donors were used, and that subset was treated as a discovery cohort. Roughly five DR-DQ haplotypes were handled as single units for association and clustering because linkage in the cohort was strong. The study profiled the T cell repertoires of more than 500 subjects by immunosequencing and related them to cytomegalovirus serostatus. About 300 gigabases of sequencing data and approximately 93 million unique TCR sequences were included in an early release covering around 650 HLA-typed donors. In a later analysis, previously published TCR beta repertoires from 550 to 700 donors were re-analyzed and high-resolution HLA genotyping was added so that TCR occurrence patterns could be studied. High-throughput TCR immunosequencing, statistical association of individual TCRs with disease status, and machine learning were combined to predict cytomegalovirus infection status. Study-wide findings and limitations: In a later analysis, most CMV-associated TCR beta chains were found to appear HLA-restricted, with HLA associations seemingly driven largely by CMV exposure. The authors suggested that the approach could potentially be extended to other disease states and immunological phenotypes. An association between a missense DCLRE1C variant and V-gene and J-gene trimming of TCR beta chains was found in a later genetic analysis and replicated in an independent cohort. In a later analysis, several top co-occurrence clusters were reported to appear linked to parvovirus B19, influenza, CMV and Epstein-Barr virus. Most TCR sequences were seen in very few donors, while some public TCRs were found in many individuals. A total of 150 to 200 TCR beta chains were listed by the study as associated with cytomegalovirus. Presence/absence analyses assumed roughly uniform sequencing depth across donors, an assumption that may not hold. In vitro tests confirmed that a few of the cytomegalovirus-associated TCR beta chains recognize cytomegalovirus antigens. Linkage disequilibrium might explain the correlated functional status among segregating V segments, but an unknown experimental factor could not be ruled out. When HLA alleles, especially DR and DQ, strongly co-occurred, attributing TCR associations to individual alleles was difficult. In an earlier analysis of about 600 of the donors, most TCR beta V segments appeared in productive rearrangements about 87% or about 30% of the time, broadly matching IMGT annotations. For the cohort, immune exposure information was limited to CMV serostatus. A group of highly shared sequence variants was considered likely to be a technical artifact of the sequencing pipeline. In a later analysis, HLA-associated TCR beta chains showed more clonal expansion and lower generation probabilities than non-associated chains that were equally common. Because HLA typing was unavailable for some donors at each locus, only the typed subset was used in association tests. Specific HLA alleles were associated with some 15,000 TCR beta sequences at a false discovery rate of 0.05 in a later analysis. Only TCR beta chains were sequenced in this cohort, and the absence of alpha or paired-chain data limited detectable features. Compared with the roughly 670-donor mean, donors in an Asian-associated ancestry cluster had fewer N-insertions in productive TCRs, according to a later genetic analysis. A further reported finding was that TCR beta sequences accurately predicted the HLA-A and HLA-B alleles for most subjects in the first cohort. According to a later analysis, TCR association rates differed among HLA loci, with DRB1 alleles showing the most associated TCRs and HLA-C alleles showing the fewest. Because counts were too low, seventeen rarely observed V segments, including chromosome 9 orphons, were excluded from the earlier analysis of 587 of the donors. The classifier was reported to diagnose cytomegalovirus status with high specificity and sensitivity in both the original cohort and the validation cohort. The 87-base-pair reads could not distinguish some IMGT-functional V segments, including TRBV6-2 and TRBV6-3, so those segments were excluded.

The library was produced with the immunoSEQ multiplex PCR assay. For the multiplex PCR, a mixture combining 60 forward primers for TCR Vbeta segments and 13 reverse primers for TCR Jbeta segments was used. The CDR3 region of rearranged TCR beta genes was amplified from genomic DNA with a multiplex PCR assay. The Illumina HiSeq System was used to sequence the amplified TCR beta libraries as 87-base-pair reads. Under the source paper's analysis protocol: Across the roughly 600 repertoires, a later analysis counted tens of millions of unique TCR beta chains, roughly 11 million of which were shared by at least two donors. To remove PCR and sequencing errors, raw reads were error-corrected and collapsed into unique sequences using a nearest-neighbor algorithm that merged closely related sequences. Alignment of CDR3 sequences to IMGT reference sequences was used to assign V, D and J gene segments. For a sequence to be retained, a match of at least six nucleotides to both a V gene segment and a J gene segment was required. A rearrangement counted as productive if the CDR3 had no stop codons and remained in frame with V and J, and every other rearrangement counted as non-productive. Following IMGT convention, CDR3 was defined as the stretch from the second conserved V-encoded cysteine up to the conserved J-encoded phenylalanine. The earlier analysis of about 610 of the donors excluded any sequence lacking an unambiguous match to a single V gene segment. An earlier analysis of roughly 590 of the donors called V segments functional above 56.7% productive rearrangements and segregating when the between-donor standard deviation exceeded 5%. To diagnose cytomegalovirus status from the catalog of TCR beta chain sequences, a statistical classification framework was built. V and J gene assignment, in a later analysis, came from comparing TCR nucleotide sequences with IMGT/GENE-DB human TR gene sequences. In a later analysis, CDR3 sequences and most-parsimonious VDJ recombination scenarios were assigned using the TCRdist pipeline. In a later analysis, each TCR beta chain was defined by its CDR3 amino acid sequence together with its V-gene family, and reads without a unique V-gene family were excluded. To address suspected cross-contamination and a sequencing artifact, a later analysis removed around 590 highly shared, low-generation-probability nucleotide sequences. For each public chain, a later analysis derived a clonal expansion index from normalized ranks of inferred template counts within each repertoire. In a later analysis, generation probabilities were computed using a VDJ recombination model fitted to out-of-frame rearrangements, and the results were checked against IGoR. In a later analysis, hypergeometric tests were used to score TCR-TCR, TCR-HLA and TCR-CMV co-occurrence, with a repertoire-size bias correction applied to TCR pairs. In a later analysis, false discovery rates were estimated by permuting HLA or CMV assignments 20 times. In a later analysis, co-occurring TCRs were grouped using DBSCAN, with TCRdist sequence similarity added in when clustering inside HLA-allele-positive subsets. Co-occurrence clustering excluded repertoires with fewer than 30,000 or more than 120,000 public chains, plus five with anomalous nucleotide sharing. The clones in this table, taken by TCRdb from immuneACCESS, are in-frame only. Not every clone is retained; where verified, under half of the shortfall comes from an unresolved V gene, and the cause of the rest is unknown. V and J calls plus clone size are reproduced from that table; the DNA served to infer D and trimming. The sample has about 120,000 clones on record, about 80% of them singletons. Clones ranked in the top ten supply 8% to 9% of the sample.

The cohort consisted of 600 to 700 healthy bone marrow donors. At the time of sampling, all cohort members were nominally healthy, though unrecorded immune exposures were likely present. The donor was CMV seropositive and belonged to the group of around 300 seropositive cohort members. A peripheral blood sample was collected from each donor, and TCR beta sequencing was performed on peripheral blood mononuclear cells. The Qiagen DNeasy Blood Extraction Kit was used to extract genomic DNA from the blood cell samples. This chain is built from TRBV6-6 and TRBJ1-2, with 7 central nucleotides matching TRBD1. This sequence was found in a female donor in good health and CMV-seropositive. The sample taken for sequencing was PBMCs. The CDR3 corresponds to CASSYATGTATGYTF. The nucleotide sequence reads as follows: TGTGCCAGCAGTTACGCGACCGGGACAGCGACCGGCTACACCTTC.